Only one count was recorded for the clone carrying this TCR beta chain. This sample stems from a study of shared clonotypes between healthy human individuals. The overall study: A couple of women and a few men aged 18 to 49 made up the donors.

Only in-frame clones appear in the TCRdb table, and some are missing; sequencing was by immunoSEQ multiplex PCR. The table shows just over 2,000,000 clones, with about 95% occurring only once. Germline V gene data show CDR1 as SGHVS and CDR2 as FQNEAQ. This CDR3 has 16 residues. V trimming: 5 bases; J trimming: 4 bases; junction bases outside the gene matches: 12. Naive CD8 populations comprised CD45RO-negative cells positively selected for CCR7, excluding terminally differentiated effector memory CD45RA+ cells. The chain has TRBV7-8 and TRBJ1-2; 8 bases fit TRBD1. Sequenced sample: naive CD8+ T cells sorted from blood. The receptor's source is a man aged 18 to 30 in good health. The CDR3 loop reads CASSRLLTGAIYGYTF. DNA of the CDR3: TGTGCCAGCAGCCGACTATTGACAGGGGCTATCTATGGCTACACCTTC.